The clone carrying this T cell receptor beta chain was picked up one time. This table comes from immunoSEQ multiplex PCR, and its TCRdb copy is limited to in-frame clones, with some not included. The sample includes about 17,000 clones, about nine tenths of them seen just once. This sample is drawn from a study of PD-1 blockade in classical Hodgkin lymphoma. Trimming cost V 5 bases and J 3 bases, with 11 bases left between them. The CDR3 runs to 13 residues. The germline CDR1 and CDR2 sequences are LNHDA and SQIVND (reference sequence). The time point: newly diagnosed, previously untreated cHL patient sample. Newly diagnosed classical Hodgkin lymphoma PBMCs, still untreated, provided the comparison samples.

The receptor's source is a human donor with classical Hodgkin lymphoma. The V gene is TRBV19, the J gene TRBJ2-7; D might be TRBD2 (6 bases). Sequencing was done on a sample of peripheral blood mononuclear cells (PBMCs). CDR3 DNA sequence: TGTGCCAGTAGTTTGGCCGGGGGCTACGAGCAGTACTTC. This encodes CASSLAGGYEQYF.